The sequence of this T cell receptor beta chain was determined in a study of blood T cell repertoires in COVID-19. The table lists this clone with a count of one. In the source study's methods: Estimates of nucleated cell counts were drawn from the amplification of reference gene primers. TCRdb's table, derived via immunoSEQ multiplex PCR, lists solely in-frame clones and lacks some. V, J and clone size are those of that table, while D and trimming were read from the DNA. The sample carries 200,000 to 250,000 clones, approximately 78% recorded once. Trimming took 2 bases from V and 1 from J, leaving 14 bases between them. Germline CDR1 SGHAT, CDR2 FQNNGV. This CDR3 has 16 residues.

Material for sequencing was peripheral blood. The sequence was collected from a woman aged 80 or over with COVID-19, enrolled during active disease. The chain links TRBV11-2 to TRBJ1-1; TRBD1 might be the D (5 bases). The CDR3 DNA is TGTGCCAGCAGCTTATCGCCAGGGCTAGGGAACACTGAAGCTTTCTTT. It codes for CASSLSPGLGNTEAFF.